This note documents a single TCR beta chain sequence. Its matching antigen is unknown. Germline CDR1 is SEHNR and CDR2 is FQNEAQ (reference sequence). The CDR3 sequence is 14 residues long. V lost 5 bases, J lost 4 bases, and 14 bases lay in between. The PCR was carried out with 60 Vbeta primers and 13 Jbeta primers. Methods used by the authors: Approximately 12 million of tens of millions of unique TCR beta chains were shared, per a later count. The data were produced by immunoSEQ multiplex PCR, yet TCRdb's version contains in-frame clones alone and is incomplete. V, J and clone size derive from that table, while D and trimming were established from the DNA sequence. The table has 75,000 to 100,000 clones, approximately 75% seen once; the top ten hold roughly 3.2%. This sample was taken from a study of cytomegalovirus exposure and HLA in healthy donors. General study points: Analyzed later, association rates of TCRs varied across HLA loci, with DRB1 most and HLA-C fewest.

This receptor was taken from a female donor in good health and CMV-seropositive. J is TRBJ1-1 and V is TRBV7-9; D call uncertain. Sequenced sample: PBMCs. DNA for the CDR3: TGTGCCAGCAGCGGCTTGGGGAGTCCCACTGAAGCTTTCTTT. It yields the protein CASSGLGSPTEAFF.